Shown below are 25 T cell receptor beta chains from a single sample sequenced in a study of blood T cell repertoires in COVID-19. TCRdb's table, derived via immunoSEQ multiplex PCR, lists solely in-frame clones and lacks some. The sample has about 120,000 clones, approximately 90% seen once. The sequenced sample consisted of peripheral blood. The receptors shown here come from a man in his forties or fifties with acute or convalescent COVID-19.

The genes are TRBV6-6 and TRBJ2-3; 13 nucleotides match TRBD2. The trim removed 5 bases at V and 2 bases at J, leaving 4 bases unmatched. Per germline, CDR1 MNHNY and CDR2 SVGAGI (reference sequence). The length of the CDR3 is 16 residues. CDR3 in amino acids: CASSVGLAGLTDTQYF. The CDR3 region has the DNA TGTGCCAGCAGTGTGGGACTAGCGGGACTCACAGATACGCAGTATTTT.

This chain connects TRBV7-9 to TRBJ1-5, with 10 positions matching TRBD1. The V gene's germline CDR1 is SEHNR and CDR2 FQNEAQ (reference sequence). CDR3 length equals 15 residues. The V and J ends lost 4 bases and 6 bases, in that order; junction bases with no gene match: 6. The CDR3 sequence: CASSYDRGLIQPQHF. CDR3 DNA: TGTGCCAGCAGCTATGACAGGGGGCTAATTCAGCCCCAGCATTTT.

The V and J genes are TRBV19 and TRBJ1-5, with 7 bases fitting TRBD1. This CDR3 has 13 amino acids. After removal of 4 bases from V and 7 bases from J, the junction contained 4 bases not matched to a gene. Germline V lookup: CDR1 LNHDA, CDR2 SQIVND (reference sequence). CDR3 DNA: TGTGCCAGTAGTAAGGGGGCGCGACAGCCCCAGCATTTT. The encoded protein is CASSKGARQPQHF.

This chain links TRBV13 with TRBJ1-6; D is possibly TRBD1 (6 bases). Per the germline V gene, CDR1 is PRHDT and CDR2 is FYEKMQ (reference sequence). V was shortened by 0 bases and J by 7 bases, with 10 bases between the two germline ends. CDR3 length: 15 residues. CDR3 coding DNA: TGTGCCAGCAGCTTAGGCCACAGGGTGAATTCACCCCTCCACTTT. Its protein product is CASSLGHRVNSPLHF.

This sequence joins TRBV4-1 and TRBJ2-7, with 8 bases that match TRBD1. Germline V gene sequence: CDR1 MGHRA, CDR2 YSYEKL. This CDR3 is built from 14 residues. Trimming removed 4 bases from V and 1 base from J; junction bases left unmatched: 3. The CDR3 protein is CASSLRTGSYEQYF. As DNA, the CDR3 is TGCGCCAGCAGCCTACGGACAGGGTCCTACGAGCAGTACTTC.

Only one count was recorded for this clone. The rearrangement links TRBV7-2 to TRBJ1-1; maybe TRBD1 (6 bases). V lost 4 bases and J lost 9, with 18 bases in between. CDR1 SGHTA and CDR2 FQGNSA come from the germline V gene. This CDR3 has 14 residues. The CDR3: CASSSDTGLRKAFF. CDR3 DNA: TGTGCCAGCAGCTCGGATACAGGGTTGAGGAAAGCTTTCTTT.

This clone appeared once. In DNA, the CDR3 is TGTGCCAGTGCTAGGGGTACCTACAATGAGCAGTTCTTC. It codes for CASARGTYNEQFF. The V and J genes are TRBV19 and TRBJ2-1, with a weak D call TRBD1 (5 bases). The CDR3 spans 13 residues. Trimming stripped 8 bases from V and 2 bases from J, with 10 bases between. CDR1 is LNHDA and CDR2 is SQIVND in the germline V gene (reference sequence).

In this sample, this clone turned up once. V gene TRBV11-3 combines with J gene TRBJ2-5; a possible D gene is TRBD2 (6 bases). CDR3 length equals 16 residues. Deletions cut 1 base from V and 4 bases from J, with 16 bases between. The V gene's germline CDR1 is SGHNT and CDR2 YENEEA. The DNA for the CDR3 is TGTGCCAGCAGCTTAGTATTGGGGGGAAGGGGAGAGACCCAGTACTTC. This sequence encodes CASSLVLGGRGETQYF.

This sequence joins TRBV29-1 and TRBJ2-1, with D possibly TRBD2 on 5 matching bases. This CDR3 has 13 residues. Trimming stripped 6 bases from V and 0 bases from J, with 9 bases between. Germline CDR1 SQVTM, CDR2 ANQGSEA. CDR3 region: CSVRRSSYNEQFF. The CDR3 bases are TGCAGCGTGCGGAGGAGCTCCTACAATGAGCAGTTCTTC.

V gene TRBV6-1 combines with J gene TRBJ1-5; tentatively, D is TRBD1 (5 bases). The CDR3 covers 14 residues. CDR1 MNHNS and CDR2 SASEGT come from the germline V gene. Trimming shortened V by 3 bases and J by 0 bases, and 6 bases separated the two germline ends. CDR3 DNA sequence: TGTGCCAGCAGTGAGACAGATAGCAATCAGCCCCAGCATTTT. Amino acid sequence: CASSETDSNQPQHF.

The chain couples TRBV3-1 (or the pseudogene TRBV3-2) to TRBJ2-5; 9 nucleotides match TRBD1. The J segment lost 4 bases and the V segment lost 4 bases, leaving 7 bases of the junction unmatched. Germline V gene lookup returns CDR1 LGHDT and CDR2 YNNKEL (reference sequence). CDR3 length equals 15 residues. This CDR3 is CASSPGTGTVETQYF. The CDR3 coding sequence is TGTGCCAGCAGCCCAGGGACAGGGACGGTAGAGACCCAGTACTTC.

The chain links TRBV10-3 to TRBJ1-1, with D perhaps matching TRBD1 (5 bases). This CDR3 is built from 14 residues. Trimming took 0 bases from V and 7 from J, leaving 12 bases between them. Germline values: CDR1 ENHRY, CDR2 SYGVKD. This CDR3 is CAISESYRRGEAFF. The DNA for the CDR3 is TGTGCCATCAGTGAGTCCTACCGAAGGGGTGAAGCTTTCTTT.

This chain uses TRBV27 with TRBJ2-3, with 7 bases fitting TRBD1. The CDR3 extends over 15 amino acids. Per the germline V gene, CDR1 is MNHEY and CDR2 is SMNVEV (reference sequence). V lost 7 bases and J lost 0; bases outside the gene matches: 7. Here the CDR3 reads CASNRDRSSTDTQYF. CDR3 DNA sequence: TGTGCCAGCAACAGGGACAGATCTAGCACAGATACGCAGTATTTT.

The V gene is TRBV24-1, the J gene TRBJ2-5, with D tentatively TRBD1 (8 bases). This CDR3 spans 17 amino acids. Germline CDR1 KGHDR, CDR2 SFDVKD. V was trimmed by 0 bases and J by 5 bases, leaving 18 bases between them. CDR3 sequence reads: CATSDLHGQGGSETQYF. CDR3 in DNA: TGTGCCACCAGTGATTTGCACGGACAGGGAGGGAGCGAGACCCAGTACTTC.

The chain couples TRBV7-2 to TRBJ2-1, with D maybe TRBD2 (5 bases). Germline V gene sequence: CDR1 SGHTA, CDR2 FQGNSA. This CDR3 comprises 16 residues. V gave up 4 bases and J gave up 0 bases, with 13 bases separating them. The CDR3 region is CASSSAGGFSYNEQFF. In nucleotides, the CDR3 is TGTGCCAGCAGCTCAGCTGGCGGGTTCTCCTACAATGAGCAGTTCTTC.

This clone appeared a single time. The chain has TRBV18 and TRBJ2-1; D possibly corresponds to TRBD1 (5 bases). CDR1 and CDR2 (germline): KGHSH, LQKENI. V dropped 0 bases and J dropped 4 bases, with 13 bases sitting between them. This CDR3 spans 16 amino acids. The CDR3 DNA is TGTGCCAGCTCACCACCTTCAGGGCCCCGTTACAATGAGCAGTTCTTC. Translated, it gives CASSPPSGPRYNEQFF. The variable domain in full, with the rest retrieved from reference TRBV18 and TRBJ2-1, is NAGVMQNPRHLVRRRGQEARLRCSPMKGHSHVYWYRQLPEEGLKFMVYLQKENIIDESGMPKERFSAEFPKEGPSILRIQQVVRGDSAAYFCASSPPSGPRYNEQFFGPGTRLTVL.

The chain joins TRBV4-3 to TRBJ2-7, with 12 bases that match TRBD2. V lost 4 bases, J lost 3 bases, and 4 bases stayed unmatched. The germline V gene encodes CDR1 LGHNA and CDR2 YSLEER. There are 15 residues in the CDR3. The CDR3 bases are TGCGCCAGCAGCCCTGGACTAGCGGGATTCTACGAGCAGTACTTC. This codes for CASSPGLAGFYEQYF.

The gene calls are TRBV5-1 and TRBJ1-1; perhaps TRBD1 as D (5 bases). Germline V gene data show CDR1 as SGHRS and CDR2 as YFSETQ. V lost 0 bases to trimming and J lost 4 bases, with 7 bases between them. There are 13 residues in the CDR3. The CDR3 sequence: CASSLAGITEAFF. The CDR3 DNA is TGCGCCAGCAGCTTGGCAGGGATCACTGAAGCTTTCTTT.

The genes are TRBV6-5 and TRBJ2-1; TRBD2 aligns across 8 bases. CDR1 and CDR2 (germline): MNHEY, SVGAGI. CDR3 length: 16 residues. J lost 6 bases, V lost 2 bases, and 9 bases had no gene match. The CDR3 loop reads CASSYLTGLGANEQFF. The DNA of the CDR3 is TGTGCCAGCAGTTACCTGACGGGACTAGGCGCCAATGAGCAGTTCTTC.

The genes are TRBV7-2 and TRBJ2-7, with TRBD2 as a possible D gene (6 bases). Trimming cost V 0 bases and J 7 bases, with 16 bases left between them. CDR3 length: 15 amino acids. Germline values: CDR1 SGHTA, CDR2 FQGNSA. The CDR3 loop reads CASSLAPGVTGEQYF. The CDR3 region has the DNA TGTGCCAGCAGCTTAGCTCCGGGAGTGACGGGGGAGCAGTACTTC.

V is TRBV7-9 and J is TRBJ1-2; the D gene is possibly TRBD1 (6 bases). The CDR3 is made up of 13 amino acids. Germline-derived CDR1 and CDR2 are SEHNR and FQNEAQ (reference sequence). Trimming removed 5 bases from V and 2 bases from J, with 9 bases in between. Written as DNA, the CDR3 is TGTGCCAGCAGCCGGGACAAAAACTATGGCTACACCTTC. Translating it yields CASSRDKNYGYTF.

The V call is TRBV4-3, the J call TRBJ2-2; TRBD2 agrees at 7 bases. Germline V gives CDR1 LGHNA, CDR2 YSLEER. The CDR3 runs 17 residues. Trimming cost V 3 bases and J 0 bases; bases outside gene matches: 7. CDR3 protein: CASSQYRDYANTGELFF. The CDR3 DNA reads TGCGCCAGCAGCCAGTACCGGGACTACGCGAACACCGGGGAGCTGTTTTTT.

The chain carries TRBV5-6 and TRBJ2-3; 8 bases fit TRBD1. Germline CDR1 reads SGHDT; CDR2 reads YYEEEE. The CDR3 is 13 residues long. V shed 8 bases, J shed 6 bases, and the junction held 8 bases outside the gene matches. This CDR3 reads CASGDQGADTQYF. CDR3 DNA sequence: TGTGCCAGTGGGGACCAGGGGGCGGATACGCAGTATTTT. The variable domain in full, completed from reference TRBV5-6 and TRBJ2-3, reads DAGVTQSPTHLIKTRGQQVTLRCSPKSGHDTVSWYQQALGQGPQFIFQYYEEEERQRGNFPDRFSGHQFPNYSSELNVNALLLGDSALYLCASGDQGADTQYFGPGTRLTVL.

This clone occurred a few times. This chain uses TRBV7-2 with TRBJ1-5; D is unclear. V lost 5 bases and J 0 bases, leaving 11 bases between the germline ends. Germline CDR1 reads SGHTA; CDR2 reads FQGNSA. The length of the CDR3 is 15 residues. CDR3 sequence (DNA): TGTGCCAGCAGCCCTGACATGGTTAGCAATCAGCCCCAGCATTTT. Translated, it gives CASSPDMVSNQPQHF.

V and J are TRBV7-9 and TRBJ2-7; a weak D match, TRBD2 (5 bases). Trimming stripped 1 base from V and 0 bases from J, with 10 bases between. Germline CDR1 SEHNR, CDR2 FQNEAQ (reference sequence). This CDR3 comprises 15 residues. The CDR3 nucleotides are TGTGCCAGCAGCTTAGAGGCTAGCAGCTCCTACGAGCAGTACTTC. It translates to CASSLEASSSYEQYF.